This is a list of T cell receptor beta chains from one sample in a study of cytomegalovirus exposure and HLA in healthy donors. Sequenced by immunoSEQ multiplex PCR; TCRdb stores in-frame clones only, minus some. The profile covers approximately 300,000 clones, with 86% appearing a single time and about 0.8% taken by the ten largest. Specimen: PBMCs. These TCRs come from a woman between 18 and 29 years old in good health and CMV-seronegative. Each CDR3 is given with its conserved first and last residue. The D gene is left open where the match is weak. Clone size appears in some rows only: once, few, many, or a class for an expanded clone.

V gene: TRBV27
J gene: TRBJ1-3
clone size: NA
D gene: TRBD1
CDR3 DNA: TGTGCCAGCAGTCAACAGGGGGCGGATGGAAACACCATATATTTT
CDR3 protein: CASSQQGADGNTIYF

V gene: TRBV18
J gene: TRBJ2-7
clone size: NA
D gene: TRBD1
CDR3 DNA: TGTGCCAGCTCCCCCGGGACAGGGGGCCTCGAGCAGTACTTC
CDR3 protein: CASSPGTGGLEQYF

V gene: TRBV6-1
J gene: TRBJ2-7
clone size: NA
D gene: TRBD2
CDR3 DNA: TGTGCCAGCAGTGAACGGGGGGGCTCCTACGAGCAGTACTTC
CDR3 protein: CASSERGGSYEQYF

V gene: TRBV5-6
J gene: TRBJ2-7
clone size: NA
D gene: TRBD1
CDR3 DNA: TGTGCCAGCAGCTCTACAGGGGGCTACGAGCAGTACTTC
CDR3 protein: CASSSTGGYEQYF

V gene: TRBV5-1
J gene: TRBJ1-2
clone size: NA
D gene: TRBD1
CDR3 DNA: TGCGCCAGCAGGACAGGGGAACGCTATGGCTACACCTTC
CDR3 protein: CASRTGERYGYTF

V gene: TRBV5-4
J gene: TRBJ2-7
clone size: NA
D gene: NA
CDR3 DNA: TGTGCCAGCAGACATGGGCCGTCCTCCGAGACAGTTAACGAGCAGTACTTC
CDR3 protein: CASRHGPSSETVNEQYF

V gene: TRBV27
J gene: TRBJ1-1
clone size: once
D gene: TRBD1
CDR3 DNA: TGTGCCAGCGGCTGGGACAGGGCGGCTTTCTTT
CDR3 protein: CASGWDRAAFF

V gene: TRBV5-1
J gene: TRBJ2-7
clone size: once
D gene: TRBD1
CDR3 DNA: TGCGCCAGCGCTCTTACAGGGGGGCCCTACGAGCAGTACTTC
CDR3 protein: CASALTGGPYEQYF

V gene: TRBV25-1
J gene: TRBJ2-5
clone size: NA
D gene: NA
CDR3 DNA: TGTGCCAGCAGTAGAGGGGGTCCGGGAGAGACCCAGTACTTC
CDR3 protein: CASSRGGPGETQYF

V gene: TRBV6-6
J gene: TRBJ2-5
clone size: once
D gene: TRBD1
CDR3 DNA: TGTGCCAGCAGTTCCTCCCGGACAGGGCCTCAGACCCAGTACTTC
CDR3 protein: CASSSSRTGPQTQYF

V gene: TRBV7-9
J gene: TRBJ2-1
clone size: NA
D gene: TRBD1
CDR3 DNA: TGTGCCAGCAGCTTAGGGATAGGACAGGATAAGATTAATGAGCAGTTCTTC
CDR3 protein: CASSLGIGQDKINEQFF

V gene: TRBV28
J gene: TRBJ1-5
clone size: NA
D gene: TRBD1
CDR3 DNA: TGTCTCACCGGGACAGGGAAGCAGCCCCAGCATTTT
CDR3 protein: CLTGTGKQPQHF

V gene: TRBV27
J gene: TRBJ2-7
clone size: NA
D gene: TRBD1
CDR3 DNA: TGTGCCAGCAGTTTAAAGTGGGTCGGACAGGGGCCCTACGAGCAGTACTTC
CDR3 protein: CASSLKWVGQGPYEQYF

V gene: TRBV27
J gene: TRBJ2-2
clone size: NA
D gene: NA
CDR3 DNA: TGTGCCAGCAGTTTGAGTAGCCGGAACACCGGGGAGCTGTTTTTT
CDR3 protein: CASSLSSRNTGELFF

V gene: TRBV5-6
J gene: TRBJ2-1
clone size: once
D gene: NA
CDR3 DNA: TGTGCCAGCATCCGGCAGGGAAGGGGGCAGTTCTTC
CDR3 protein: CASIRQGRGQFF

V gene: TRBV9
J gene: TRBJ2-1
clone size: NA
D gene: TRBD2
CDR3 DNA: TGTGCCAGCAGCGTAGCTGTGGGACTAGCGGCTAACAATGAGCAGTTCTTC
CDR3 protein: CASSVAVGLAANNEQFF

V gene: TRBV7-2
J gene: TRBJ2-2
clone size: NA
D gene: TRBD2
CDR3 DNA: TGTGCCAGCAGCTTAGCCGGGAGGATCACCGGGGAGCTGTTTTTT
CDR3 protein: CASSLAGRITGELFF

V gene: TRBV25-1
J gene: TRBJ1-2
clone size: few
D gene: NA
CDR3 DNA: TGTGCCAGCAGACGAGGTTCCTATGGCTACACCTTC
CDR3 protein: CASRRGSYGYTF

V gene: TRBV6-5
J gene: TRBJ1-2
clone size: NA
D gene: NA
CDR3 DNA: TGTGCCAGCAGTTACTCGGCACACAACTATGGCTACACCTTC
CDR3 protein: CASSYSAHNYGYTF

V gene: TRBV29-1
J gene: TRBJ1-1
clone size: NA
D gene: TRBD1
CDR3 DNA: TGCAGCGTTGAAGTCGGATATGGCGGCAGGGGGAAGCAAGCTTTCTTT
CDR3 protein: CSVEVGYGGRGKQAFF

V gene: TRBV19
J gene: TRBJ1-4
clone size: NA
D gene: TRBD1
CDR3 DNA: TGTGCCAGTAACCCGGGACAGGGTTCTGAAAAACTGTTTTTT
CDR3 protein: CASNPGQGSEKLFF

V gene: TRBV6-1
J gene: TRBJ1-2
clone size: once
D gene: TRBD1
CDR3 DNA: TGTGCCAGCAGTGCCATTACAGGGGGCGCCGATGGCTACACCTTC
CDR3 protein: CASSAITGGADGYTF

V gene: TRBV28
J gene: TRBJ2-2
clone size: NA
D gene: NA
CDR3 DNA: TGTGCCAGCAGGACAGGGCAGGGGGAGGCCGGGGAGCTGTTTTTT
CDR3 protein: CASRTGQGEAGELFF

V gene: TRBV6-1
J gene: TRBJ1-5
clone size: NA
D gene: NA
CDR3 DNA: TGTGCCAGCGCCGGGGGGGATCAGCCCCAGCATTTT
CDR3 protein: CASAGGDQPQHF

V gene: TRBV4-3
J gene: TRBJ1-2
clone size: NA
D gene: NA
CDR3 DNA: TGCGCCAGCAGCCAAGAGGTAGCAAATCTAATCTATGGCTACACCTTC
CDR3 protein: CASSQEVANLIYGYTF

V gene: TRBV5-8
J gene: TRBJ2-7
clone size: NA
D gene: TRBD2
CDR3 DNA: TGTGCCAGCAGTGGCGTACTAGCGGAAGGCTACGAGCAGTACTTC
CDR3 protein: CASSGVLAEGYEQYF

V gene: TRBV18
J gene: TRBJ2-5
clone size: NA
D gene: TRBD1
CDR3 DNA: TGTGCCAGCTCAACAGGGGAAGAGACCCAGTACTTC
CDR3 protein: CASSTGEETQYF

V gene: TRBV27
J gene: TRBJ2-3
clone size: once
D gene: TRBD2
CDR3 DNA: TGTGCCAGCAGTGTAATAGCGGGAGGGCCCTCGGATACGCAGTATTTT
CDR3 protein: CASSVIAGGPSDTQYF

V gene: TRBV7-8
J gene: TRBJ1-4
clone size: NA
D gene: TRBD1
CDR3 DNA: TGTGCCAGCAGCGGGACAGGGAATAAACTGTTTTTT
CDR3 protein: CASSGTGNKLFF

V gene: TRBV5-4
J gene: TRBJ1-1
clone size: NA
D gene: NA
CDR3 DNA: TGTGCCAGCAGTTACGGTGCCACAGGGTACACTGAAGCTTTCTTT
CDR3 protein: CASSYGATGYTEAFF

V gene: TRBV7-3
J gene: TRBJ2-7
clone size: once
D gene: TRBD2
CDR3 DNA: TGTGCCGGGACCGAGACTAGCGGATTTTACGAGCAGTACTTC
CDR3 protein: CAGTETSGFYEQYF

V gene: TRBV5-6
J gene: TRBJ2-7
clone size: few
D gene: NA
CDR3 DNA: TGTGCCAGCAGCTTGCATCCGGGCTACGAGCAGTACTTC
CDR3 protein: CASSLHPGYEQYF

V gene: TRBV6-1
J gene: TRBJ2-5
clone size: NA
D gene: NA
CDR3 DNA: TGTGCCTACGGCCCGGGGATCCCGGGAGAGACCCAGTACTTC
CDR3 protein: CAYGPGIPGETQYF

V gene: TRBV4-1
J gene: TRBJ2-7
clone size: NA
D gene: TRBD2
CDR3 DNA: TGCGCCAGCAGCCAAGAGGGTCCTAGCGGGGCTTACGAGCAGTACTTC
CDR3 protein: CASSQEGPSGAYEQYF

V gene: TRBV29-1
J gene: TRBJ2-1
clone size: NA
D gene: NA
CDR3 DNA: TGCACCGTGATTAATACAGGGACGGGTGGCTACAATGAGCAGTTCTTC
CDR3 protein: CTVINTGTGGYNEQFF

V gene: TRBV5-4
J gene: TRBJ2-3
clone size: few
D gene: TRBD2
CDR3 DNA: TGTGCCAGCAGCTTGGTGTTAGCGGGGAGCACAGATACGCAGTATTTT
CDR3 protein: CASSLVLAGSTDTQYF

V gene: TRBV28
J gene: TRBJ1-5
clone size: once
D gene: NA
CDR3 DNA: TGTGCCAGCAGACTGGGGGGGCGAGGTCGGCAGCCCCAGCATTTT
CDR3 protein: CASRLGGRGRQPQHF

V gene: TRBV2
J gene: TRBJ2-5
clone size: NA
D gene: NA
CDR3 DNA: TGTGCCAGCAGGTGGCGGGCAGTCGGGTTGGAGACCCAGTACTTC
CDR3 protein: CASRWRAVGLETQYF

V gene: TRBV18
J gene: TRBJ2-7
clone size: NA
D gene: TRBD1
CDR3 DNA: TGTGCCAGCTCACCACCACTGGGACAGGGGGATCATTACGAGCAGTACTTC
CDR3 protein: CASSPPLGQGDHYEQYF

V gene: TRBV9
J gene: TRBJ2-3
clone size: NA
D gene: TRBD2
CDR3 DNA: TGTGCCAGCAGCACCAGGGGGGGGACTAGCGAAGATACGCAGTATTTT
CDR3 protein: CASSTRGGTSEDTQYF

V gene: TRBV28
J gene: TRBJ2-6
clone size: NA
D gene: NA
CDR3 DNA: TGTGCCAGCAGTTCCTCGGGACTGTATGGGGCCAACGTCCTGACTTTC
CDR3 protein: CASSSSGLYGANVLTF

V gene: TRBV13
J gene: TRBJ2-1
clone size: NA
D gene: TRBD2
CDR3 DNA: TGTGCCAGCAGCTCGACGGGACTAGCGGGAGAGCGTGAGCAGTTCTTC
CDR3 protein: CASSSTGLAGEREQFF

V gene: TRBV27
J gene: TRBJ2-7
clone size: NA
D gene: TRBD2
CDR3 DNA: TGTGCCAGCACCCCGACTAGCGGATACGAGCAGTACTTC
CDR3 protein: CASTPTSGYEQYF

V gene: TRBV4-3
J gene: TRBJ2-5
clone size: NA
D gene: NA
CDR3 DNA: TGCGCCAGCAGCCAAGCTTACGGGGGACTCCAAGAGACCCAGTACTTC
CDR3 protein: CASSQAYGGLQETQYF

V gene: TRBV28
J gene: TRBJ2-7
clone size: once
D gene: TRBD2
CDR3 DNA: TGTGCCGGGTCTAGCGGGGGAACCTACGAGCAGTACTTC
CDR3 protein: CAGSSGGTYEQYF

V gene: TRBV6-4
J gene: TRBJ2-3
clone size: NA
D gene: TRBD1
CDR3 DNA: TGTGCCAGCAGTGTACAGGGGGCGGATACGCAGTATTTT
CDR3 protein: CASSVQGADTQYF

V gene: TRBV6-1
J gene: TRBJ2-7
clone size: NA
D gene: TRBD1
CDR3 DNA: TGTGCCAGCCAAATCCAGGGACAGAACTCCTACGAGCAGTACTTC
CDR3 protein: CASQIQGQNSYEQYF

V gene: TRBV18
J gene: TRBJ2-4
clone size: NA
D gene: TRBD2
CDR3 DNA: TGTGCCAGCTCACCAAGGAGCGGGAGTGGGGACATTCAGTACTTC
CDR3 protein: CASSPRSGSGDIQYF

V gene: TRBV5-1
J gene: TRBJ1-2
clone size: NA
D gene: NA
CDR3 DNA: TGCGCCAGCAGCTCCGACATCTATGGCTACACCTTC
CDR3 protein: CASSSDIYGYTF

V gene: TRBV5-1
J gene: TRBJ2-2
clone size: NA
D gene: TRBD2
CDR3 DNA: TGCGCCAGCAGCCCCGGGGCTAGCGGTAACACCGGGGAGCTGTTTTTT
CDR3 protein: CASSPGASGNTGELFF

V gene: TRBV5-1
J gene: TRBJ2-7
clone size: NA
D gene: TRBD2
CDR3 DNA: TGCGCCAGCAGCTCGGACCTCGTACCGGGACTAGCGAGAGGGGGAGGCTACTACGAGCAGTACTTC
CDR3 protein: CASSSDLVPGLARGGGYYEQYF

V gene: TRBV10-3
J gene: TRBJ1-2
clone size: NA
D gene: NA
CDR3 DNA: TGTGCCATCAGTGAGCCTGGACAGTCTAACTATGGCTACACCTTC
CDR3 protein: CAISEPGQSNYGYTF